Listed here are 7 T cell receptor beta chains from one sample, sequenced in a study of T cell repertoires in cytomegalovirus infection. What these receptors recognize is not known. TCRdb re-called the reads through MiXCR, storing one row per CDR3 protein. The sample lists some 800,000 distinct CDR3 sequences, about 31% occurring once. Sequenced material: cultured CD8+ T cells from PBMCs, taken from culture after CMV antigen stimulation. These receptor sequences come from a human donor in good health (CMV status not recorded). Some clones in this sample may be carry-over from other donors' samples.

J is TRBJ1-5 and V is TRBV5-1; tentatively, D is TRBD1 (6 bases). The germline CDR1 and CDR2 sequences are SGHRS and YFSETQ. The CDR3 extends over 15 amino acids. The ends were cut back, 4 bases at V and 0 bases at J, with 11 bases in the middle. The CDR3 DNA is TGCGCCAGCAGCCTGGACAGCCCTAGCAATCAGCCCCAGCATTTT. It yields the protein CASSLDSPSNQPQHF.

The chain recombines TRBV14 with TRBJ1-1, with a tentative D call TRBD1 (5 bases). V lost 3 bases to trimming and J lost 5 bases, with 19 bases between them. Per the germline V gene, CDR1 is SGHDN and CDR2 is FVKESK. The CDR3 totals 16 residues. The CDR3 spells CASSHFPMGPGTEAFF. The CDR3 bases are TGTGCCAGCAGCCACTTCCCTATGGGACCTGGGACTGAAGCTTTCTTT.

CDR3 nucleotide sequence: TGTGCCAGCTTTGAGGGAAGCTTAGGCGGCTACACCTTC. The encoded protein is CASFEGSLGGYTF. The rearrangement joins TRBV10-3 to TRBJ1-2, with D uncertain. Germline-derived CDR1 and CDR2 are ENHRY and SYGVKD. Trimming cost V 10 bases and J 8 bases, with 20 bases left between them. This CDR3 region has 13 residues.

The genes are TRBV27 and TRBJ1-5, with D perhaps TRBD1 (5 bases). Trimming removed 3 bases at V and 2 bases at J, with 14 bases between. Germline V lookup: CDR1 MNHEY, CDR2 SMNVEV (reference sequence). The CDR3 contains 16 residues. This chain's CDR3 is CASSFSGEGGNQPQHF. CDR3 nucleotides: TGTGCCAGCAGTTTCTCGGGGGAAGGAGGCAATCAGCCCCAGCATTTT.

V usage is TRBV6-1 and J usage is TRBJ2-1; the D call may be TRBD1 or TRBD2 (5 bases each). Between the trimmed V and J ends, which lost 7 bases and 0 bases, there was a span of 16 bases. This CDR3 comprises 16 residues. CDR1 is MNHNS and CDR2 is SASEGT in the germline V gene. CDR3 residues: CASTWDPLSSYNEQFF. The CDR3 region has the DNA TGTGCCAGCACCTGGGACCCATTGAGCTCCTACAATGAGCAGTTCTTC.

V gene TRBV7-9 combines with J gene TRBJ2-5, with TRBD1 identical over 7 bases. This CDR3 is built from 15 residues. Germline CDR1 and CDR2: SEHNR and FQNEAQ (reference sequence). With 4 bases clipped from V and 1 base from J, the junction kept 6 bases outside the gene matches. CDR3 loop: CASSYPGQTQETQYF. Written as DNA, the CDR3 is TGTGCCAGCAGCTATCCGGGACAGACCCAAGAGACCCAGTACTTC.

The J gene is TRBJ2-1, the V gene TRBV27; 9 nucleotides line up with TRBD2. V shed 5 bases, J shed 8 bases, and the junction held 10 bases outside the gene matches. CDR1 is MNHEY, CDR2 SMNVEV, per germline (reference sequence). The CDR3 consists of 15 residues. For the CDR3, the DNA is TGTGCCAGCAGTGCCTTAGGAGCGGGGGGACATGAGCAGTTCTTC. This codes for CASSALGAGGHEQFF.